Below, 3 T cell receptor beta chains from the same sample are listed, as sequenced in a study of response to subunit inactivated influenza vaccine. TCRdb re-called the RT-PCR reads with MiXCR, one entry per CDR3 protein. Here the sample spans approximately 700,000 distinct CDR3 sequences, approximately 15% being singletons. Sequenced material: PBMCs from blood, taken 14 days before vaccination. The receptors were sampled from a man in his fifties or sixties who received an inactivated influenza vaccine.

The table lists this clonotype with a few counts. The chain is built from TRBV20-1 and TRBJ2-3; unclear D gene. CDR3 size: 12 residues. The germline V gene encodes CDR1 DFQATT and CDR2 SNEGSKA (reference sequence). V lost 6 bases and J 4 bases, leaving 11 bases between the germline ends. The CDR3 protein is CSASPRPDTQYF. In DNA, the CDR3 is TGCAGTGCCTCCCCGCGGCCAGATACGCAGTATTTT.

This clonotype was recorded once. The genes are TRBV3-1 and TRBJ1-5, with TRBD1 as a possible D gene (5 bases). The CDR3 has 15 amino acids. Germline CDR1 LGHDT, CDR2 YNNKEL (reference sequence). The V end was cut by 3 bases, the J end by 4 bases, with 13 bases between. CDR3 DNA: TGTGCCAGCAGCCAGCGTGGGGACTATAATCAGCCCCAGCATTTT. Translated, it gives CASSQRGDYNQPQHF.

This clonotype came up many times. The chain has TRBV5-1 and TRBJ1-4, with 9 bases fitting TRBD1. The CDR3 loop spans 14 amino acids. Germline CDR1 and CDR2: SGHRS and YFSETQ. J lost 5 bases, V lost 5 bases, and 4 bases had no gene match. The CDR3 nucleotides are TGCGCCAGCAGGCCCGGGACAGGGAATGAAAAACTGTTTTTT. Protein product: CASRPGTGNEKLFF.